The rows below give T cell receptor beta chains drawn from one sample of a study of blood T cells in healthy people across ages. TCRdb used MiXCR to reprocess the 5' RACE reads, holding one entry per CDR3 protein. The data contain hundreds of thousands of distinct CDR3 sequences, 58% of them singletons. Sequencing used blood. These receptors were obtained from a man aged 25-45 years in good health. CDR3s include the opening cysteine and the closing phenylalanine or tryptophan. Each record gives: V gene, J gene, CDR3 protein.

>TRBV7-9|.
CASSSGTSGTNEQYF
>TRBV7-9|TRBJ2-3
CASSGQPLSSYGSTDTQYF
>TRBV6-6|TRBJ1-2
CASSYGAGGDGYTF
>TRBV2|TRBJ2-6
CASSVGANVLTF
>TRBV12-3/TRBV12-4|TRBJ1-5
CASNWGTQPQHF
>TRBV18|TRBJ2-5
CASSPGQGEETQYF
>TRBV9|TRBJ2-2
CASSVFDGELFF
>TRBV4-3|TRBJ1-1
CASSQDPRGDQAFF
>TRBV7-2|TRBJ2-1
CASSLVPQDRNEQFF
>TRBV20-1|TRBJ2-7
CSARAIAGGPQAEQYF
>TRBV27|TRBJ2-7
CASSRTSGTRYEQYF
>TRBV29-1|TRBJ2-1
CSVDRGFGYNEQFF
>TRBV25-1|TRBJ2-3
CASSESARLAGADTQYF
>TRBV21-1|TRBJ2-5
CASSPRTDYFKYF
>TRBV6-2/TRBV6-3|TRBJ2-7
CASSYSASGSAYEQYF
>TRBV9|TRBJ2-1
CASSEGTTLYNEQFF
>TRBV11-2|TRBJ1-2
CASSSDTYGYTF
>TRBV6-4|TRBJ2-5
CASSDSIGQGVPREQYF
>TRBV4-1|TRBJ2-5
CASSPTSGETQYF
>TRBV7-9|.
CASSLGQQNIQYF
>TRBV5-6|TRBJ2-6
CASSPEGTTISGANVLTF
>TRBV6-2/TRBV6-3|.
CASSMGPTETQYF
>TRBV2|TRBJ2-1
CASRAFRNEQFF
>TRBV20-1|TRBJ1-2
CSASRGRLVNYGYTF
>TRBV9|TRBJ2-7
CASSVPGTSGRVAYEQYF
>TRBV2|TRBJ2-3
CASKTGADTQYF
>TRBV28|TRBJ1-2
CASSLSEAGAGYTF
>TRBV6-1|TRBJ1-1
CASSEFGGTEAFF
>TRBV6-5|TRBJ2-3
CASTNSGGTDTQYF
>TRBV25-1|TRBJ2-1
CASSESQRLAIRYNEQFF
>TRBV18|TRBJ2-7
CASSTGQVASYEQYF
>TRBV3-1|TRBJ2-5
CASSQQAGNQETQYF
>TRBV18|TRBJ2-1
CASSPGNSLGNEQFF